The 30 T cell receptor beta chains below all came from one sample that was sequenced in a study of radiation and T cells in renal cell carcinoma. The time point: baseline pretreatment blood. The treatment: 15 Gy SBRT to primary tumor, nephrectomy 4 weeks later. Data came from immunoSEQ multiplex PCR; TCRdb stores just in-frame clones and leaves some out. Here the sample spans 70,000 to 95,000 clones, over 75% being singletons. Sequencing was performed on blood, taken from a patient whose treatment included radiotherapy and nephrectomy. These receptors came from a man in his sixties with renal cell carcinoma.

This clone is a singleton in its sample. The chain uses TRBV9 and TRBJ2-3; D is uncertain. Germline CDR1 and CDR2: SGDLS and YYNGEE. The CDR3 loop spans 14 amino acids. Deletions cut 0 bases from V and 0 bases from J, with 5 bases between. CDR3 amino acids: CASSVGASTDTQYF. CDR3 sequence (DNA): TGTGCCAGCAGCGTAGGGGCTAGCACAGATACGCAGTATTTT.

The V call is TRBV5-4, the J call TRBJ2-6; no firm D call. Germline-derived CDR1 and CDR2 are SGHNT and YYREEE (reference sequence). This CDR3 is 20 amino acids long. With 1 base removed from V and 0 bases from J, the gap between germline ends came to 20 bases. This chain's CDR3 is CASSLTYNLSPLSGANVLTF. The CDR3 coding sequence is TGTGCCAGCAGCTTGACCTATAACTTGTCCCCGCTCTCTGGGGCCAACGTCCTGACTTTC.

The CDR3 DNA is TGTGCCAGCAGCTCAACAGGGCGCACAGATACGCAGTATTTT. Translating gives CASSSTGRTDTQYF. V gene TRBV13 combines with J gene TRBJ2-3; TRBD1 is a possible D gene (6 bases). Germline V gene lookup returns CDR1 PRHDT and CDR2 FYEKMQ (reference sequence). The CDR3 spans 14 residues. Trimming removed 4 bases from V and 1 base from J, with 9 bases in between.

The chain links TRBV5-6 to TRBJ2-2; tentative D call: TRBD2 (6 bases). Germline V gives CDR1 SGHDT, CDR2 YYEEEE. The CDR3 sequence is 16 residues long. Trimming left V 4 bases short and J 3 bases short, with 16 bases between. Written as DNA, the CDR3 is TGTGCCAGCAGCGTTTATTGGGCGGGGTACACCGGGGAGCTGTTTTTT. The encoded protein is CASSVYWAGYTGELFF.

This clone was counted between two and nine times. V usage is TRBV6-6 and J usage is TRBJ2-7, with unresolved D. Germline V gene lookup returns CDR1 MNHNY and CDR2 SVGAGI (reference sequence). This CDR3 has 12 residues. V gave up 7 bases and J gave up 3 bases, with 10 bases separating them. The CDR3 DNA sequence: TGTGCCAGCACCCTAGACGGCTACGAGCAGTACTTC. It encodes CASTLDGYEQYF.

This clone appeared a single time. The chain has TRBV14 and TRBJ2-3; 9 nucleotides align to TRBD2. J gave up 6 bases and V 4 bases, and 14 bases lay outside the gene matches. Germline V lookup: CDR1 SGHDN, CDR2 FVKESK. This CDR3 contains 17 residues. The CDR3 is CASSPLGAGGLGDTQYF. The CDR3 region has the DNA TGTGCCAGCAGCCCACTGGGAGCGGGGGGCCTTGGGGATACGCAGTATTTT.

This clone was detected only a few times. The chain has TRBV18 and TRBJ1-5; 9 bases map to TRBD1. J gave up 6 bases and V 3 bases, and 6 bases lay outside the gene matches. CDR3 length: 15 residues. Germline loops: CDR1 KGHSH, CDR2 LQKENI. CDR3 in amino acids: CASSPGQGRVQPQHF. The DNA for the CDR3 is TGTGCCAGCTCACCGGGACAGGGACGGGTTCAGCCCCAGCATTTT.

This chain joins TRBV19 and TRBJ2-7; maybe TRBD2 (6 bases). This CDR3 spans 13 amino acids. Germline V gene lookup returns CDR1 LNHDA and CDR2 SQIVND (reference sequence). V lost 6 bases, J lost 2 bases, and 11 bases lay in between. The CDR3 sequence is CASRASDTYEQYF. The CDR3 bases are TGTGCCAGTAGGGCTAGCGACACCTACGAGCAGTACTTC.

This clone was seen more than once but under ten times. The chain employs TRBV4-1 and TRBJ1-4; D remains unclear. Trimming removed 1 base from V and 8 bases from J, with 11 bases in between. Germline V gives CDR1 MGHRA, CDR2 YSYEKL. The CDR3 runs to 14 residues. The CDR3, as DNA: TGCGCCAGCAGCCAAGCAGGCGGGTGGGAAAAACTGTTTTTT. Its translation is CASSQAGGWEKLFF.

J is TRBJ2-2 and V is TRBV28, with 7 bases that match TRBD2. The CDR3 spans 13 residues. Germline loops: CDR1 MDHEN, CDR2 SYDVKM. V lost 11 bases to trimming and J lost 0 bases; unmatched junction nucleotides: 3. CDR3 sequence reads: CAGEGTNTGELFF. The CDR3 DNA reads TGTGCCGGGGAGGGAACGAACACCGGGGAGCTGTTTTTT.

This clone was observed a few times. The chain couples TRBV6-6 to TRBJ1-2; D unclear. V was clipped by 8 bases and J by 7 bases, with 8 bases between them. Germline loops: CDR1 MNHNY, CDR2 SVGAGI (reference sequence). The CDR3 covers 10 residues. This CDR3 reads CASLYSGYTF. CDR3 bases: TGTGCCAGCCTTTATAGTGGCTACACCTTC.

CDR3 residues: CASSLGSRTDTQYF. The CDR3, as DNA: TGTGCCAGCAGCTTAGGTTCTCGCACAGATACGCAGTATTTT. This chain links TRBV13 with TRBJ2-3, with D unresolved. The V end lost 0 bases, the J end lost 1 base, and 5 bases lay between the germline ends. CDR1 is PRHDT, CDR2 FYEKMQ, per germline (reference sequence). The CDR3 runs 14 residues.

The chain recombines TRBV7-9 with TRBJ2-7; TRBD2 is a possible D gene (6 bases). CDR1 is SEHNR and CDR2 is FQNEAQ in the germline V gene (reference sequence). The CDR3 loop spans 12 amino acids. V lost 5 bases, J lost 3 bases, and 8 bases lay in between. CDR3 protein: CASSRSGYEQYF. CDR3 coding DNA: TGTGCCAGCAGCCGTAGCGGCTACGAGCAGTACTTC.

This clone was seen a handful of times. A junction end diverges from the germline sequence, so it may reflect a read error. This sequence joins TRBV14 and TRBJ2-7, with D unclear. From germline, CDR1 is SGHDN and CDR2 FVKESK. The CDR3 runs to 11 residues. CDR3 nucleotides: TGTGCCAGCAGCCAAGATGGACCCTCCCACTTC. This sequence encodes CASSQDGPSHF.

This chain uses TRBV5-1 with TRBJ2-7; D not certain. Germline CDR1 reads SGHRS; CDR2 reads YFSETQ. V was cut by 0 bases and J by 2 bases, with 6 bases left in between. The CDR3 contains 13 residues. The CDR3 region has the DNA TGCGCCAGCAGCTTGGGCCACCCCTACGAGCAGTACTTC. As protein: CASSLGHPYEQYF.

This clone was found once. The rearrangement links TRBV18 to TRBJ1-1; D remains ambiguous. The CDR3 is made up of 13 amino acids. V shed 5 bases and J shed 3 bases, with 10 bases lying between them. Per germline, CDR1 KGHSH and CDR2 LQKENI. As DNA, the CDR3 is TGTGCCAGCTCATACTATAGGGACACTGAAGCTTTCTTT. This gives the protein CASSYYRDTEAFF.

For the CDR3, the DNA is TGTGCCAGCAGCTCAGGGACTACACTTAGCACAGATACGCAGTATTTT. Its protein is CASSSGTTLSTDTQYF. The V and J genes are TRBV7-9 and TRBJ2-3; 7 bases agree with TRBD2. This CDR3 comprises 16 residues. Germline loops: CDR1 SEHNR, CDR2 FQNEAQ (reference sequence). The trim removed 4 bases at V and 0 bases at J, leaving 7 bases unmatched.

V is TRBV27 and J is TRBJ1-4; 8 positions match TRBD1. The germline V gene has CDR1 MNHEY and CDR2 SMNVEV (reference sequence). The CDR3 runs 14 residues. V trimming: 5 bases; J trimming: 10 bases; junction bases outside the gene matches: 9. This chain's CDR3 is CASSVRGQVAKLFF. The CDR3 bases are TGTGCCAGCAGTGTCAGGGGGCAGGTAGCAAAACTGTTTTTT.

The J gene is TRBJ2-6, the V gene TRBV10-2; no clear D. Trimming shortened V by 4 bases and J by 4 bases, and 8 bases separated the two germline ends. Germline-derived CDR1 and CDR2 are WSHSY and SAAADI. This CDR3 region has 14 residues. This CDR3 reads CASSGPSGANVLTF. The CDR3 DNA follows: TGCGCCAGCAGTGGGCCGTCCGGGGCCAACGTCCTGACTTTC.

This clone has a single count. V usage is TRBV6-4 and J usage is TRBJ1-5, with D uncertain. Germline CDR1 and CDR2: MRHNA and SNTAGT. Trimming took 5 bases from V and 6 from J, leaving 11 bases between them. The CDR3 length is 13 residues. The CDR3 DNA sequence: TGTGCCAGCAGTCCGGAAGAGGGTCAGCCCCAGCATTTT. Translated, it gives CASSPEEGQPQHF.

This clone was picked up one time. The chain has TRBV29-1 and TRBJ2-5; 8 nucleotides match TRBD1. The CDR3 covers 12 residues. V shed 6 bases, J shed 5 bases, and the junction held 5 bases outside the gene matches. Germline loops: CDR1 SQVTM, CDR2 ANQGSEA. Here the CDR3 reads CSVRQGRETQYF. The CDR3 region has the DNA TGCAGCGTGCGACAGGGGAGGGAGACCCAGTACTTC.

The chain links TRBV4-3 to TRBJ2-7, with D possibly being TRBD2 (5 bases). V dropped 1 base and J dropped 3 bases, with 16 bases sitting between them. Germline CDR1 and CDR2: LGHNA and YSLEER. CDR3 length: 16 amino acids. The CDR3 protein is CASSQAAVGSNYEQYF. The DNA of the CDR3 is TGCGCCAGCAGCCAAGCGGCGGTAGGGAGCAACTACGAGCAGTACTTC.

The genes are TRBV18 and TRBJ2-7; TRBD2 agrees at 12 bases. Germline loops: CDR1 KGHSH, CDR2 LQKENI. Germline trimming cut 3 bases from V and 0 bases from J; bases unmatched to any gene: 0. This CDR3 is 15 amino acids long. The CDR3 DNA reads as TGTGCCAGCTCACCGGGACTAGCGGGCTCCTACGAGCAGTACTTC. This sequence encodes CASSPGLAGSYEQYF.

The V gene is TRBV19, the J gene TRBJ2-3; 9 bases map to TRBD1. The CDR3 extends over 12 amino acids. CDR1 is LNHDA and CDR2 is SQIVND in the germline V gene (reference sequence). Trimming cost V 5 bases and J 13 bases; bases outside gene matches: 7. CDR3 residues: CASSYRDRAKYF. CDR3 DNA: TGTGCCAGTAGTTACCGGGACAGGGCAAAGTATTTT.

The chain uses TRBV5-1 and TRBJ2-1, with TRBD2 matching over 10 bases. V was clipped by 2 bases and J by 1 base; unmatched bases: 15. The CDR3 covers 20 residues. Germline V gives CDR1 SGHRS, CDR2 YFSETQ. DNA for the CDR3: TGCGCCAGCAGCTTTCGTACTGGGCTAGCGGGAGTGTTATCCTACAATGAGCAGTTCTTC. Amino acid sequence: CASSFRTGLAGVLSYNEQFF.

The chain links TRBV18 to TRBJ2-1, with TRBD2 as a possible D gene (6 bases). There are 16 residues in the CDR3. Germline V gene data show CDR1 as KGHSH and CDR2 as LQKENI. Trimming took off 0 bases at V and 2 bases at J, with 11 bases between the two ends. CDR3 nucleotide sequence: TGTGCCAGCTCACCACCGGGGGGTAGGGCCTACAATGAGCAGTTCTTC. Translating it yields CASSPPGGRAYNEQFF.

The chain is built from TRBV5-1 and TRBJ2-1, with 7 bases fitting TRBD2. Germline assignment: CDR1 SGHRS and CDR2 YFSETQ. This CDR3 has 15 amino acids. J lost 3 bases, V lost 3 bases, and 6 bases had no gene match. The CDR3 loop is CASSSQRGDYNEQFF. CDR3 DNA sequence: TGCGCCAGCAGCTCGCAGCGGGGCGACTACAATGAGCAGTTCTTC.

The chain's CDR3 is CASSTRLDNYEQYF. The CDR3 DNA reads as TGTGCCAGTAGTACCCGGTTGGACAACTACGAGCAGTACTTC. The chain links TRBV19 to TRBJ2-7; a weak D match, TRBD1 (5 bases). V dropped 4 bases and J dropped 3 bases, with 13 bases sitting between them. CDR3 length: 14 residues. The germline V gene encodes CDR1 LNHDA and CDR2 SQIVND (reference sequence).

V usage is TRBV5-4 and J usage is TRBJ2-3, with D unclear. Germline V gene sequence: CDR1 SGHNT, CDR2 YYREEE (reference sequence). The V end lost 6 bases, the J end lost 2 bases, and 13 bases lay between the germline ends. CDR3 size: 14 residues. The CDR3 DNA sequence: TGTGCCAGCACTGGGCCCCACCACACAGATACGCAGTATTTT. Its protein product is CASTGPHHTDTQYF.

The chain recombines TRBV29-1 with TRBJ2-1; D gene ambiguous. The CDR3 is made up of 15 amino acids. V lost 1 base and J lost 0, with 10 bases in between. CDR1 is SQVTM and CDR2 is ANQGSEA in the germline V gene. The chain's CDR3 is CSVEVWRSSYNEQFF. CDR3 sequence (DNA): TGCAGCGTTGAAGTGTGGCGTAGCTCCTACAATGAGCAGTTCTTC.